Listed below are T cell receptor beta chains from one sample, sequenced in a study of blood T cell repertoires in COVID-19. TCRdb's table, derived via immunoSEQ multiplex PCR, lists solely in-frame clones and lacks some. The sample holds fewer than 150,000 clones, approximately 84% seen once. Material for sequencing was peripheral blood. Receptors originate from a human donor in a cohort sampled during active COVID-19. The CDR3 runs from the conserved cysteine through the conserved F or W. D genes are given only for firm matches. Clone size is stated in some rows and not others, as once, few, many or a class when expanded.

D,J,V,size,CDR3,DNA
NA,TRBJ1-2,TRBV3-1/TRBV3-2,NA,CASSQDTLNYGYTF,TGTGCCAGCAGCCAAGATACCCTAAACTATGGCTACACCTTC
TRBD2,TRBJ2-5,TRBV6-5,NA,CASRSSPSGGETQYF,TGTGCCAGCAGATCCTCCCCCAGCGGGGGAGAGACCCAGTACTTC
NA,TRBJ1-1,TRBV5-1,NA,CASSFLQGSNTEAFF,TGCGCCAGCAGCTTTTTACAGGGTTCGAACACTGAAGCTTTCTTT
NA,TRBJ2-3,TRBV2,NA,CASSVDSSADTQYF,TGTGCCAGCAGTGTGGATAGCAGCGCAGATACGCAGTATTTT
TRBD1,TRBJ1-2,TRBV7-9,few,CASSNTGVGYTF,TGTGCCAGCAGTAACACAGGGGTTGGCTACACCTTC
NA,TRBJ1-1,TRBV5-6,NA,CASSYRERTEAFF,TGTGCCAGCAGTTACAGGGAGCGCACTGAAGCTTTCTTT
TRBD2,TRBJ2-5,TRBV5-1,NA,CASSLASGGNHQETQYF,TGCGCCAGCAGCTTGGCTAGCGGGGGGAACCATCAAGAGACCCAGTACTTC
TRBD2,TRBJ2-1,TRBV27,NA,CASSFLGTSFRSYNEQFF,TGTGCCAGCAGCTTCTTGGGGACTAGCTTTCGCTCGTACAATGAGCAGTTCTTC
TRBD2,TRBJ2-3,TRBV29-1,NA,CSVSAGGADTQYF,TGCAGCGTTTCGGCGGGGGGTGCAGATACGCAGTATTTT
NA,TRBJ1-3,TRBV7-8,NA,CASSLREDGNTIYF,TGTGCCAGCAGCCTAAGGGAGGATGGAAACACCATATATTTT
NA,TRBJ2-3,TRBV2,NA,CASSVWAVSTDTDTQYF,TGTGCCAGCAGTGTCTGGGCAGTCTCTACCGACACAGATACGCAGTATTTT
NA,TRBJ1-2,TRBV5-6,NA,CASSSYKGYTF,TGTGCCAGCAGCTCATACAAAGGCTACACCTTC
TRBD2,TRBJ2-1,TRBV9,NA,CASSVAPGTSGHNEQFF,TGTGCCAGCAGCGTAGCACCCGGGACTAGCGGACACAATGAGCAGTTCTTC
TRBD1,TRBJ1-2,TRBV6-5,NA,CASSRQGYGYTF,TGTGCCAGCAGTCGACAGGGTTATGGCTACACCTTC
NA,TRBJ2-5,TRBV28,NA,CASSRRRGFQETQYF,TGTGCCAGCAGTCGCCGTAGGGGGTTTCAAGAGACCCAGTACTTC
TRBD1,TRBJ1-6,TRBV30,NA,CAWAGQVNSPLHF,TGTGCCTGGGCGGGACAGGTTAATTCACCCCTCCACTTT
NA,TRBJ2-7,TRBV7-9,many,CASSSSTSSKTYEQYF,TGTGCCAGCAGCTCGTCGACTAGTTCCAAAACCTACGAGCAGTACTTC
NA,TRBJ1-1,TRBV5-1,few,CASSLAPSMNTEAFF,TGCGCCAGCAGCTTGGCGCCTTCTATGAACACTGAAGCTTTCTTT
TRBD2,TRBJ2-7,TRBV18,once,CASSPRLAGLDEQYF,TGTGCCAGCTCACCTCGGTTAGCGGGGTTGGACGAGCAGTACTTC
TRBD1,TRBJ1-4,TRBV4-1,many,CASSPTRDRKNEKLFF,TGCGCCAGCAGCCCAACGCGGGACAGGAAAAATGAAAAACTGTTTTTT
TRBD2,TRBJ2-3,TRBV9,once,CASSAVPSGDTQYF,TGTGCCAGCAGCGCGGTCCCTAGCGGAGATACGCAGTATTTT
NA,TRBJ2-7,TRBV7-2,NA,CASSLQGRGEQYF,TGTGCCAGCAGCTTACAGGGGAGGGGGGAGCAGTACTTC
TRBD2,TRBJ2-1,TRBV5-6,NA,CASSPVGSGEYNEQFF,TGTGCCAGCAGTCCTGTTGGTAGCGGGGAATACAATGAGCAGTTCTTC
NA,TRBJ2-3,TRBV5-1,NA,CASRPGSDTQYF,TGCGCCAGCAGGCCGGGATCAGATACGCAGTATTTT
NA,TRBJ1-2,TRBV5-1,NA,CASSRYQGTNYGYTF,TGCGCCAGCAGCAGGTATCAGGGGACTAACTATGGCTACACCTTC
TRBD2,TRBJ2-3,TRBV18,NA,CASSPTGTTRGGDTQYF,TGTGCCAGCTCACCCACTGGGACTACCCGGGGTGGAGATACGCAGTATTTT
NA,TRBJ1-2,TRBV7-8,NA,CASSLVRGNGYTF,TGTGCCAGCAGCTTAGTGCGGGGGAATGGCTACACCTTC
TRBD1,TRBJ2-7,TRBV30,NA,CAWRRVTGTGTYEQYF,TGTGCCTGGAGGAGGGTAACCGGGACAGGCACTTACGAGCAGTACTTC
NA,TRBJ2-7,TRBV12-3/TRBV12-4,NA,CASSIRGGEQYF,TGTGCCAGCAGTATCAGGGGCGGAGAGCAGTACTTC
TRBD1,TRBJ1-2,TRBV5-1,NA,CASSFGTEDYGYTF,TGCGCCAGCAGCTTCGGGACAGAGGACTATGGCTACACCTTC
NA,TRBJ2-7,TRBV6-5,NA,CASTTVGTGAYEQYF,TGTGCCAGCACAACCGTCGGGACTGGGGCCTACGAGCAGTACTTC
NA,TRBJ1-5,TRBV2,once,CASSDDKPQPQHF,TGTGCCAGCAGTGATGACAAGCCGCAGCCCCAGCATTTT
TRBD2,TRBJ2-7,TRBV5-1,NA,CASSFRSGGGSYEQYF,TGCGCCAGCAGCTTTCGGAGCGGGGGGGGTTCCTACGAGCAGTACTTC
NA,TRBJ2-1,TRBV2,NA,CASSMTRNQNNEQFF,TGTGCCAGCAGTATGACACGCAACCAAAACAATGAGCAGTTCTTC
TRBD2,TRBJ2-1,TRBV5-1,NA,CASSLGVAGYNEQFF,TGCGCCAGCAGCCTGGGGGTAGCGGGGTACAATGAGCAGTTCTTC
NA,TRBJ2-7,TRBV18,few,CASSPVGESHLYEQYF,TGTGCCAGCTCACCAGTGGGCGAGTCCCACCTCTACGAGCAGTACTTC
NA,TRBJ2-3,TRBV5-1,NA,CASSPLGGANTDTQYF,TGCGCCAGCAGCCCTTTGGGGGGGGCCAACACAGATACGCAGTATTTT
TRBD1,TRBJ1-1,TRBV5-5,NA,CASSWGDRGPTEAFF,TGTGCCAGCAGTTGGGGGGACAGGGGGCCCACTGAAGCTTTCTTT
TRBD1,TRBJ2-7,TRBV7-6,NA,CASSLGQASSYEQYF,TGTGCCAGCAGCTTGGGACAGGCGAGCTCCTACGAGCAGTACTTC
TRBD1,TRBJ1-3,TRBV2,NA,CASSLDRQTGNTIYF,TGTGCCAGCAGTCTGGACAGGCAGACTGGAAACACCATATATTTT
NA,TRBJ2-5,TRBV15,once,CATSRDRGGQETQYF,TGTGCCACCAGCAGAGATAGAGGTGGGCAAGAGACCCAGTACTTC
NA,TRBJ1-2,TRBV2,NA,CASSVDNFGYTF,TGTGCCAGCAGTGTTGACAATTTTGGCTACACCTTC
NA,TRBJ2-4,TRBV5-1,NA,CASSLGRPGLSYF,TGCGCCAGCAGCTTGGGACGACCGGGACTTTCGTACTTC
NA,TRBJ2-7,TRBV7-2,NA,CASSSAGGYEQYF,TGTGCCAGCAGCTCAGCCGGGGGCTACGAGCAGTACTTC